This TCR beta chain is from a study of shared clonotypes between healthy human individuals. Notes on the study in general: Non-shared clonotypes showed lower generation probabilities than clonotypes common to all four donors. Represented genetic and exposure-history diversity was restricted by having few donors. Researchers found naive subsets generally carried larger estimated richness than memory subsets. It was expected that sequencing depth would affect clonotype sharing among donors.

Clones were sequenced by immunoSEQ multiplex PCR, and TCRdb holds only the in-frame ones, with some missing. The repertoire holds about 1 million clones, with roughly 75% as singletons. In germline, CDR1 is SNHLY, CDR2 FYNNEI. With 6 bases removed from V and 4 bases from J, the gap between germline ends came to 12 bases. The CDR3 is made up of 13 amino acids. Comment on this clone: Its specificity is unknown.

The rearrangement uses TRBV2 and TRBJ1-2; D might be TRBD1 (6 bases). This receptor was obtained from a man aged 18 to 29 in good health. Sequenced sample: memory CD4+ T cells sorted from blood. As for subset: CD45RA-negative fraction. The CDR3 DNA reads as TGTGCCAGCAGCGGACAGATAATCTATGGCTACACCTTC. Translating gives CASSGQIIYGYTF. The complete variable domain, with remaining parts taken from reference TRBV2 and TRBJ1-2, reads EPEVTQTPSHQVTQMGQEVILRCVPISNHLYFYWYRQILGQKVEFLVSFYNNEISEKSEIFDDQFSVERPDGSNFTLKIRSTKLEDSAMYFCASSGQIIYGYTFGSGTRLTVV.